This is a list of T cell receptor beta chains from one sample in a study of shared T cell receptors in the human thymus. Libraries were prepared by immunoSEQ multiplex PCR; TCRdb keeps only in-frame clonotypes and omits some of them. The sample has around 730,000 clones, approximately 85% seen once. This sample also belongs to another study, concerning human thymus T cells.

Input material: thymocytes. The receptors were sampled from a girl younger than two with a congenital heart defect. CDR3s include the opening cysteine and the closing phenylalanine or tryptophan. Fields, in order: V gene, D gene, clone size, J gene, CDR3 protein, CDR3 DNA. A D gene is named only where the DNA matches it firmly. A clone size is listed for some rows: how often the clone was seen (once, few, many), or a class if it is expanded.

>TRBV2|-|once|TRBJ1-6
CASSHGRDYNSPLHF
TGTGCCAGCAGCCACGGGAGGGACTATAATTCACCCCTCCACTTT
>TRBV10-1|-|-|TRBJ2-7
CASSELVLRISYEQYF
TGCGCCAGCAGTGAGTTAGTGTTACGAATCTCCTACGAGCAGTACTTC
>TRBV7-9|TRBD1|-|TRBJ2-3
CASSQAGDRAGDTQYF
TGTGCCAGCAGCCAGGCGGGGGACAGGGCGGGAGATACGCAGTATTTT
>TRBV6-1|-|-|TRBJ1-5
CASSLNRAGWPQHF
TGTGCCAGCAGCCTCAACAGGGCCGGTTGGCCCCAGCATTTT
>TRBV18|TRBD2|-|TRBJ2-7
CASSLTPGLVLHEQYF
TGTGCCAGCTCACTAACCCCGGGACTAGTTCTTCACGAGCAGTACTTC
>TRBV18|-|-|TRBJ1-6
CASSPKGNSPLHF
TGTGCCAGCTCACCAAAGGGGAATTCACCCCTCCACTTT
>TRBV5-5|TRBD2|-|TRBJ2-7
CASSPGPGLAGRGEQYF
TGTGCCAGCAGCCCCGGACCGGGACTAGCGGGGCGGGGCGAGCAGTACTTC
>TRBV2|-|once|TRBJ2-5
CASATGRETQYF
TGTGCCAGCGCCACTGGTCGAGAGACCCAGTACTTC
>TRBV27|TRBD2|-|TRBJ2-1
CASSLSASGEGNEQFF
TGTGCCAGCAGTTTATCGGCCAGCGGGGAGGGTAATGAGCAGTTCTTC
>TRBV10-2|TRBD2|-|TRBJ2-5
CASSGSRRRASGGQETQYF
TGCGCCAGCAGCGGTTCTAGGAGGCGGGCTAGCGGGGGACAAGAGACCCAGTACTTC
>TRBV27|-|few|TRBJ1-6
CASSLPALPGRTSPLHF
TGTGCCAGCAGTTTGCCTGCGCTCCCAGGGCGGACTTCACCCCTCCACTTT
>TRBV7-2|-|-|TRBJ1-3
CASSSSVSGNTIYF
TGTGCCAGCAGCTCTTCTGTCTCTGGAAACACCATATATTTT
>TRBV6-4|-|-|TRBJ1-1
CASSDTLNTEAFF
TGTGCCAGCAGTGACACTTTGAACACTGAAGCTTTCTTT
>TRBV25-1|TRBD1|-|TRBJ1-1
CASSEVPGQGSGTEAFF
TGTGCCAGCAGTGAAGTCCCGGGACAGGGGTCGGGCACTGAAGCTTTCTTT
>TRBV4-3|-|-|TRBJ1-5
CASSQDGCGNQPQHF
TGCGCCAGCAGCCAAGATGGTTGCGGAAATCAGCCCCAGCATTTT
>TRBV9|-|-|TRBJ1-1
CASSRGSEAFF
TGTGCCAGCAGCAGGGGGTCTGAAGCTTTCTTT
>TRBV19|-|-|TRBJ1-5
CASSIGPGFENQPQHF
TGTGCCAGTAGTATAGGTCCAGGGTTTGAAAATCAGCCCCAGCATTTT
>TRBV6-1|-|-|TRBJ1-4
CASSETDRLFF
TGTGCCAGCAGCGAGACAGATAGACTGTTTTTT
>TRBV9|-|few|TRBJ2-7
CASSEHETASPYEQYF
TGTGCCAGCAGCGAGCACGAGACAGCTTCCCCCTACGAGCAGTACTTC
>TRBV20-1|-|-|TRBJ1-6
CSAKRRALLHF
TGCAGTGCAAAGAGGAGGGCCCTCCTCCACTTT
>TRBV6-1|TRBD1|-|TRBJ2-7
CASSGTGTGVYEQYF
TGTGCCAGCAGTGGTACCGGGACAGGGGTCTACGAGCAGTACTTC
>TRBV9|TRBD1|-|TRBJ1-6
CASSAVQDRVNSPLHF
TGTGCCAGCAGCGCAGTTCAGGACAGGGTAAATTCACCCCTCCACTTT
>TRBV12-5|-|-|TRBJ1-5
CASGRQGRGWGRNQPQHF
TGTGCTAGTGGCCGCCAGGGCAGGGGCTGGGGGCGCAATCAGCCCCAGCATTTT
>TRBV20-1|-|once|TRBJ1-1
CTQDRVSEAFF
TGCACCCAAGACAGAGTTAGTGAAGCTTTCTTT
>TRBV7-2|-|-|TRBJ1-6
CASSSVNGEDSPLHF
TGTGCCAGCAGCTCCGTCAATGGAGAGGATTCACCCCTCCACTTT